This passage covers 23 T cell receptor beta chains from one sample sequenced in a study of blood T cell repertoires in COVID-19. Only in-frame clones appear in the TCRdb table, and some are missing; sequencing was by immunoSEQ multiplex PCR. In the table there are some 95,000 clones, 87% of which are singletons. Input material: peripheral blood. All receptors come from a man in his 70s with acute or convalescent COVID-19.

The chain joins TRBV9 to TRBJ1-1; D may be TRBD1 (5 bases). V was trimmed by 4 bases and J by 4 bases, leaving 14 bases between them. Germline assignment: CDR1 SGDLS and CDR2 YYNGEE. The length of the CDR3 is 14 residues. This CDR3 reads CASSNGHRGTEAFF. CDR3 bases: TGTGCCAGCAGCAACGGACACCGTGGCACTGAAGCTTTCTTT.

Concerning this clone itself: A junction boundary mismatches the germline segment, possibly from a read error. The chain combines TRBV11-2 with TRBJ2-4; maybe TRBD2 (5 bases). The CDR3 extends over 14 amino acids. Germline loops: CDR1 SGHAT, CDR2 FQNNGV. CDR3 DNA: TGTGCCAGCAGCCCGAGGGTGGCTAAAACCATTCAGTACTTC. Amino acids: CASSPRVAKTIQYF.

This clone was seen more than once but under ten times. The CDR3 nucleotides are TGTGCCAGCTCACCAACGGGGGGCCTGAATACGCAGTATTTT. As protein: CASSPTGGLNTQYF. This rearrangement joins TRBV18 to TRBJ2-3; weak D call: TRBD2 (7 bases). This CDR3 is 14 amino acids long. The V end lost 2 bases, the J end lost 7 bases, and 13 bases lay between the germline ends. Germline CDR1 is KGHSH and CDR2 is LQKENI.

This rearrangement joins TRBV28 to TRBJ1-2; 10 bases agree with TRBD1. Germline V gene sequence: CDR1 MDHEN, CDR2 SYDVKM. V shed 5 bases and J 6 bases; nucleotides not matched to a gene: 9. The CDR3 spans 15 residues. The CDR3 spells CASSRPGQGLNGYTF. DNA of the CDR3: TGTGCCAGCAGTCGGCCGGGACAGGGGCTAAATGGCTACACCTTC.

V and J are TRBV3-1 (or the pseudogene TRBV3-2) and TRBJ1-6; D is undetermined. The V end was cut by 3 bases, the J end by 10 bases, with 13 bases between. Germline V lookup: CDR1 LGHDT, CDR2 YNNKEL (reference sequence). The CDR3 is made up of 14 amino acids. The CDR3, as DNA: TGTGCCAGCAGCCAGAGGTCGTCTGCGTCACCCCTCCACTTT. Protein product: CASSQRSSASPLHF.

The V and J genes are TRBV5-1 and TRBJ1-1; D may be TRBD1 (6 bases). V shed 4 bases and J shed 2 bases, with 15 bases lying between them. From germline, CDR1 is SGHRS and CDR2 YFSETQ. The CDR3 contains 15 residues. The CDR3 coding sequence is TGCGCCAGCAGCGGAAGTACAGGGCCCAACACTGAAGCTTTCTTT. Its translation is CASSGSTGPNTEAFF.

The chain is built from TRBV18 and TRBJ2-7, with D maybe TRBD1 (5 bases). This CDR3 spans 16 amino acids. Trimming took off 6 bases at V and 0 bases at J, with 18 bases between the two ends. Germline CDR1 is KGHSH and CDR2 is LQKENI. CDR3 loop: CASSLGSQASSYEQYV. For the CDR3, the DNA is TGTGCCAGCTCCCTAGGATCACAGGCGAGCTCCTACGAGCAGTACGTC.

The V gene is TRBV6-5, the J gene TRBJ2-1, with D possibly matching TRBD1 (6 bases). Germline V gives CDR1 MNHEY, CDR2 SVGAGI. V was trimmed by 6 bases and J by 4 bases, leaving 10 bases between them. The CDR3 runs 13 residues. CDR3 nucleotide sequence: TGTGCCAGCAGCCGCGGACAGTACAATGAGCAGTTCTTC. It is translated as CASSRGQYNEQFF.

This chain uses TRBV19 with TRBJ1-1; 8 bases line up with TRBD1. From germline, CDR1 is LNHDA and CDR2 SQIVND (reference sequence). Trimming at V came to 6 bases and at J to 4 bases, leaving 7 bases not matched to a gene. This CDR3 has 14 amino acids. The CDR3 DNA is TGTGCCAGTAGAATCGGACAGGGCCGCACTGAAGCTTTCTTT. Translation gives CASRIGQGRTEAFF.

This chain links TRBV28 with TRBJ1-6; no firm D call. V lost 3 bases to trimming and J lost 9 bases, with 9 bases between them. CDR3 length: 13 amino acids. Germline loops: CDR1 MDHEN, CDR2 SYDVKM. The CDR3 bases are TGTGCCAGCAGTTTGGGAGCACCTTCACCCCTCCACTTT. Residues: CASSLGAPSPLHF.

This clone occurred a few times. The chain employs TRBV4-1 and TRBJ1-5; possibly TRBD1 for D (6 bases). V gave up 4 bases and J gave up 0 bases, with 22 bases separating them. CDR1 and CDR2 from the germline V gene are MGHRA and YSYEKL. The CDR3 length is 19 residues. DNA for the CDR3: TGCGCCAGCAGCCCAGGAACGGCCCATCGACAGGATAGCAATCAGCCCCAGCATTTT. Encoded protein: CASSPGTAHRQDSNQPQHF.

The J gene is TRBJ1-4, the V gene TRBV13, with TRBD1 matching 7 bases. This CDR3 contains 14 residues. Trimming removed 5 bases from V and 8 bases from J; junction bases left unmatched: 8. CDR1 and CDR2 (germline): PRHDT, FYEKMQ (reference sequence). The CDR3 bases are TGTGCCAGCAGCGCGACAGGGTCGGGCGAAAAACTGTTTTTT. This encodes CASSATGSGEKLFF. Filled out from reference TRBV13 and TRBJ1-4, the complete variable domain reads AAGVIQSPRHLIKEKRETATLKCYPIPRHDTVYWYQQGPGQDPQFLISFYEKMQSDKGSIPDRFSAQQFSDYHSELNMSSLELGDSALYFCASSATGSGEKLFFGSGTQLSVL.

This sequence joins TRBV19 and TRBJ1-1, with D unresolved. Trimming stripped 3 bases from V and 7 bases from J, with 12 bases between. The CDR3 length is 13 residues. Per the germline V gene, CDR1 is LNHDA and CDR2 is SQIVND (reference sequence). DNA of the CDR3: TGTGCCAGTAGTATGGGCCATGCCTTTGAAGCTTTCTTT. Translating it yields CASSMGHAFEAFF.

This chain connects TRBV29-1 to TRBJ2-7; maybe TRBD1 (7 bases). Germline V gene data show CDR1 as SQVTM and CDR2 as ANQGSEA. The CDR3 contains 14 residues. V was shortened by 5 bases and J by 2 bases, with 16 bases between the two germline ends. The chain's CDR3 is CSVQRSGGPYEQYF. The CDR3 coding sequence is TGCAGCGTTCAGCGGTCAGGGGGGCCCTACGAGCAGTACTTC.

This chain joins TRBV2 and TRBJ1-6; possibly TRBD1 for D (5 bases). V was clipped by 6 bases and J by 9 bases, with 15 bases between them. The CDR3 extends over 14 amino acids. Germline CDR1 and CDR2: SNHLY and FYNNEI. This CDR3 is CASSPGLGASPLHF. The CDR3 DNA reads TGTGCCAGCAGCCCCGGGCTAGGGGCTTCACCCCTCCACTTT. Full variable domain (remainder filled in from reference TRBV2 and TRBJ1-6): EPEVTQTPSHQVTQMGQEVILRCVPISNHLYFYWYRQILGQKVEFLVSFYNNEISEKSEIFDDQFSVERPDGSNFTLKIRSTKLEDSAMYFCASSPGLGASPLHFGNGTRLTVT.

The rearrangement links TRBV18 to TRBJ1-1, with D perhaps TRBD1 (5 bases). The V end lost 2 bases, the J end lost 4 bases, and 14 bases lay between the germline ends. CDR1 is KGHSH and CDR2 is LQKENI in the germline V gene. CDR3 length: 15 amino acids. CDR3 sequence reads: CASSPELHRTTEAFF. The CDR3 DNA sequence: TGTGCCAGCTCACCAGAGCTACACAGGACCACTGAAGCTTTCTTT.

A remark on this clone: A read error may produce the germline difference seen at one junction end. The chain joins TRBV6-5 to TRBJ1-2; D is possibly TRBD1 (5 bases). CDR1 is MNHEY and CDR2 is SVGAGI in the germline V gene. This CDR3 is built from 13 residues. This chain's CDR3 is CASSQQANYGFTF. In DNA form, the CDR3 reads TGTGCCAGCAGTCAACAGGCGAACTATGGCTTCACCTTC.

The V and J genes are TRBV19 and TRBJ2-7; D is uncertain. Germline loops: CDR1 LNHDA, CDR2 SQIVND (reference sequence). CDR3 size: 10 residues. V lost 3 bases to trimming and J lost 6 bases, with 3 bases between them. The CDR3 loop reads CASSMREQYV. The CDR3 DNA reads as TGTGCCAGTAGTATGCGCGAGCAGTACGTC.

The count of this clone is one. The chain uses TRBV11-2 and TRBJ2-3, with a tentative D call TRBD1 (6 bases). Germline loops: CDR1 SGHAT, CDR2 FQNNGV. V lost 8 bases to trimming and J lost 3 bases, with 18 bases between them. CDR3 size: 15 residues. In nucleotides, the CDR3 is TGTGCCAGCCGTCACCTCAGGGGTAGGACAGATACGCAGTATTTT. This sequence encodes CASRHLRGRTDTQYF.

The DNA of the CDR3 is TGTGCCAGCTCACCACCGGGGTTGGGGAGCAGTTTACTACCCTCAGATACGCAGTATTTT. Protein sequence: CASSPPGLGSSLLPSDTQYF. This chain joins TRBV18 and TRBJ2-3; possible D gene TRBD2, 5 bases. In germline, CDR1 is KGHSH, CDR2 LQKENI. The ends were cut back, 0 bases at V and 4 bases at J, with 26 bases in the middle. This CDR3 comprises 20 residues.

By share, this clone ranks as medium-sized. The gene calls are TRBV6-6 and TRBJ2-7; 8 bases align to TRBD1. CDR3 size: 14 residues. CDR1 is MNHNY, CDR2 SVGAGI, per germline (reference sequence). Trimming took 2 bases from V and 6 from J; bases not matched to a gene: 6. DNA of the CDR3: TGTGCCAGCAGTTACGGACAGGGTGCGGGCGAGCAGTACTTC. It codes for CASSYGQGAGEQYF.

The rearrangement joins TRBV11-3 to TRBJ1-1; D gene unclear. From germline, CDR1 is SGHNT and CDR2 YENEEA. CDR3 length: 13 residues. Between the trimmed V and J ends, which lost 6 bases and 0 bases, there was a span of 8 bases. CDR3 nucleotides: TGTGCCAGCAGTGGGCCCATGAACACTGAAGCTTTCTTT. Protein sequence: CASSGPMNTEAFF.

The V call is TRBV7-2, the J call TRBJ1-2; TRBD1 matches 10 bases. Germline V gene sequence: CDR1 SGHTA, CDR2 FQGNSA. J gave up 5 bases and V 5 bases, and 11 bases lay outside the gene matches. This CDR3 region has 16 residues. Here the CDR3 DNA reads TGTGCCAGCAGCCCCGGACAGGGGGGCTTCGTTTATGGCTACACCTTC. Translation: CASSPGQGGFVYGYTF.